This entry concerns a single TCR beta chain. The antigen remains undetermined. TCRdb keeps only in-frame clones here, not all; method: immunoSEQ multiplex PCR. The repertoire holds some 4,000 clones, with approximately 87% as singletons. This specimen belongs to a study of graft-versus-host responses after intestinal transplantation. On the study more broadly: Transplant recipients had multivisceral, liver-intestinal, or isolated intestinal grafts. Tacrolimus plus steroids were given to all recipients for about 3 years, preceded by anti-thymocyte globulin induction.

As for time point: postoperative day 105 after intestinal transplantation (dayNNNN = postoperative day). Once graft tissue had been processed, intraepithelial and lamina propria lymphocytes were released. Findings and limits, study-wide: Recipient marrow showed GvH clones, some seen first in ileum or blood.

This clonotype was obtained from a human patient who received an intestinal transplant, so some T cells may come from the graft donor. The sequenced sample was ileum tissue, obtained 105 days after intestinal transplantation.

The CDR3 spells CASSKGSWDMTRWGYTF. The CDR3 DNA follows: TGTGCCAGCAGCAAAGGCTCTTGGGACATGACTCGATGGGGCTACACCTTC. The chain combines TRBV21-1 with TRBJ1-2; whether TRBD1, the table's D call, matches the DNA was not checked. TRBV21-1 is given as a pseudogene. The length of the CDR3 is 17 residues.